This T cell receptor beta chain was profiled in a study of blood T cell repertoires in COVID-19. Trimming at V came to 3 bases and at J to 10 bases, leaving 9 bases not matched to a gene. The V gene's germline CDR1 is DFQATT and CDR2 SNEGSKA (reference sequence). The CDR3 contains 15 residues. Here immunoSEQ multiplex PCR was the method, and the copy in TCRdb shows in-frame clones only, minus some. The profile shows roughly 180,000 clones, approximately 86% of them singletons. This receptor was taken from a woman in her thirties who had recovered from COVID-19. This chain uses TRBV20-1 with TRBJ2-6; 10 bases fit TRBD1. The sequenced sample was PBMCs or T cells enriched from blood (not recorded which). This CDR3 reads CSASRPGQGLNVLTF. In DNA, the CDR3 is TGCAGTGCTAGTAGACCGGGACAGGGGCTAAACGTCCTGACTTTC.